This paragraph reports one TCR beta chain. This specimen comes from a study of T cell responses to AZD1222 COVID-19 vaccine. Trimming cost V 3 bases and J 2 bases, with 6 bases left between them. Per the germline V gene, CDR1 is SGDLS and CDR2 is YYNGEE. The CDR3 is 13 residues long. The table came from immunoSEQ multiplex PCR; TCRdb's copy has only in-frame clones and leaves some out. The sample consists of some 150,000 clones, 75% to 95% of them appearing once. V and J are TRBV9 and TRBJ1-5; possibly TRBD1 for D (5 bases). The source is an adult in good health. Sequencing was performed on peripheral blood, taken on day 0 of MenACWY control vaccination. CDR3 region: CASSGGGNQPQHF. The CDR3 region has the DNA TGTGCCAGCAGCGGAGGGGGCAATCAGCCCCAGCATTTT.